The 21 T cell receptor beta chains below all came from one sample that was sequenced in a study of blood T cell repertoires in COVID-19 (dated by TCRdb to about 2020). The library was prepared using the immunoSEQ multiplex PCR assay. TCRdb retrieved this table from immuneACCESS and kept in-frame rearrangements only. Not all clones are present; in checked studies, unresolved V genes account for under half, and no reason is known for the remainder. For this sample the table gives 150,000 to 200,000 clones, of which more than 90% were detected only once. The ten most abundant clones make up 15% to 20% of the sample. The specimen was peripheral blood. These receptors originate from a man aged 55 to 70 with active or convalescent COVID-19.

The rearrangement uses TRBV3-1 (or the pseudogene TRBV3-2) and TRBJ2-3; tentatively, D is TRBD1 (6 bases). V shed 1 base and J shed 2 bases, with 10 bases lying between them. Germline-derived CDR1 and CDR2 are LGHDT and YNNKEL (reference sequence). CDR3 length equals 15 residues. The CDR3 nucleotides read TGTGCCAGCAGCCAAGCAGGGGCCGTCACAGATACGCAGTATTTT. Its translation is CASSQAGAVTDTQYF.

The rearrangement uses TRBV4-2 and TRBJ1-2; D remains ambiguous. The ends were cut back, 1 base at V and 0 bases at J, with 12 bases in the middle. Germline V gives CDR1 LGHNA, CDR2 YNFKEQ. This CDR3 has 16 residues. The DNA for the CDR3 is TGTGCCAGCAGCCAAGCCGAGAGCCAAGCTAACTATGGCTACACCTTC. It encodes CASSQAESQANYGYTF.

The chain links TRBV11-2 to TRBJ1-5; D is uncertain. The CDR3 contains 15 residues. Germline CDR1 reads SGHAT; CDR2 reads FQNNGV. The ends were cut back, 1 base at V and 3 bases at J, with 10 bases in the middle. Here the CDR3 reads CASSLGAVTNQPQHF. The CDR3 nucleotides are TGTGCCAGCAGCTTAGGTGCAGTTACCAATCAGCCCCAGCATTTT.

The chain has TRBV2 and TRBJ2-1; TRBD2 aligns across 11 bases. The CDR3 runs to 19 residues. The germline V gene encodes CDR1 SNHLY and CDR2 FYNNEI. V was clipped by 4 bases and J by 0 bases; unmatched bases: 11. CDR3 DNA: TGTGCCAGCAGTGCACTGGGACTAGCGGTAAAGAGCTCCTACAATGAGCAGTTCTTC. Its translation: CASSALGLAVKSSYNEQFF.

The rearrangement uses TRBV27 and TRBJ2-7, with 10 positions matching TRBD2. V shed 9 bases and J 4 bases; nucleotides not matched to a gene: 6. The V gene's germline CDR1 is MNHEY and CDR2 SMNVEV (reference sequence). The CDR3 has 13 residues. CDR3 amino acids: CASHKRGGYEQYF. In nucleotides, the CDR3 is TGTGCCAGTCATAAGCGGGGGGGTTACGAGCAGTACTTC.

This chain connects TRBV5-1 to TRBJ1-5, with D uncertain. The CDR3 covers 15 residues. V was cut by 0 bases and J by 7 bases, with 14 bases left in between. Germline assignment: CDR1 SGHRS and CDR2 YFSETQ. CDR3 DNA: TGCGCCAGCAGCTTGGATGACGGGTTCGACCAGCCCCAGCATTTT. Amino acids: CASSLDDGFDQPQHF.

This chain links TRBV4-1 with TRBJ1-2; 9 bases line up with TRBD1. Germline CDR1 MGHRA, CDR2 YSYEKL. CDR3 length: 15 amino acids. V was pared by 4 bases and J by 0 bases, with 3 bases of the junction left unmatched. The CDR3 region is CASSPGQGPNYGYTF. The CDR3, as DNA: TGCGCCAGCAGCCCGGGACAGGGACCTAACTATGGCTACACCTTC.

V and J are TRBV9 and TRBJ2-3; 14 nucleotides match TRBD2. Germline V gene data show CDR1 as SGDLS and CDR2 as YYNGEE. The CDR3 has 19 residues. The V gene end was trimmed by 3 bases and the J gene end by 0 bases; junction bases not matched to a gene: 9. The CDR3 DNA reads TGTGCCAGCAGCGCGATCGGACTAGCGGGGGGTACTAGCACAGATACGCAGTATTTT. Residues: CASSAIGLAGGTSTDTQYF.

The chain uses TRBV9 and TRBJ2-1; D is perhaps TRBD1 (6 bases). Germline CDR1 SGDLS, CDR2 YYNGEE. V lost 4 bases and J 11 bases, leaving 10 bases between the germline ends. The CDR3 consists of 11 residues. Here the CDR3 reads CASSSDRQQFF. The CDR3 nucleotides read TGTGCCAGCAGCTCCGACAGGCAGCAGTTCTTC. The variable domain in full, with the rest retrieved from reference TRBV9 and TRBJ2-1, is DSGVTQTPKHLITATGQRVTLRCSPRSGDLSVYWYQQSLDQGLQFLIQYYNGEERAKGNILERFSAQQFPDLHSELNLSSLELGDSALYFCASSSDRQQFFGPGTRLTVL.

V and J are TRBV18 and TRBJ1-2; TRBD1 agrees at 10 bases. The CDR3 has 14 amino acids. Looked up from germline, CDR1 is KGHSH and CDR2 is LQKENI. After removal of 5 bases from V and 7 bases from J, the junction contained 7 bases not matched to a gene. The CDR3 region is CASSSDRGFLGYTF. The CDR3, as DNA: TGTGCCAGCTCATCGGACAGGGGGTTCCTTGGCTACACCTTC. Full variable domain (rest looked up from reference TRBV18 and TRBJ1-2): NAGVMQNPRHLVRRRGQEARLRCSPMKGHSHVYWYRQLPEEGLKFMVYLQKENIIDESGMPKERFSAEFPKEGPSILRIQQVVRGDSAAYFCASSSDRGFLGYTFGSGTRLTVV.

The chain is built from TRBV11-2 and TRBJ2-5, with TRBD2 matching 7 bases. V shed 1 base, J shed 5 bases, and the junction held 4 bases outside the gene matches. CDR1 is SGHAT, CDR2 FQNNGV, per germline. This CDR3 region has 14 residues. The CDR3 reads CASSLGFSGETQYF. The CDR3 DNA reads TGTGCCAGCAGCTTAGGATTTAGCGGGGAGACCCAGTACTTC.

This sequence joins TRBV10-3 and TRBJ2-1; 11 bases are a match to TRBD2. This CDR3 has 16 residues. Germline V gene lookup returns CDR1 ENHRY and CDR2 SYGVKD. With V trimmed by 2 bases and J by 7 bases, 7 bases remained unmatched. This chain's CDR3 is CAISEGTSGGGNEQFF. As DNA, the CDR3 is TGTGCCATCAGTGAGGGGACTAGCGGAGGGGGGAATGAGCAGTTCTTC.

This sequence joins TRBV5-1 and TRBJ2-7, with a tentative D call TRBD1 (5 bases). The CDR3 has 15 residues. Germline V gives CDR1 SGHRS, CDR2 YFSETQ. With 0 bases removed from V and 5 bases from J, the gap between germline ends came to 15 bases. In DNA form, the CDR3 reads TGCGCCAGCAGCTTGGAGGGGCCCCCGCTTAACGAGCAGTACTTC. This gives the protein CASSLEGPPLNEQYF.

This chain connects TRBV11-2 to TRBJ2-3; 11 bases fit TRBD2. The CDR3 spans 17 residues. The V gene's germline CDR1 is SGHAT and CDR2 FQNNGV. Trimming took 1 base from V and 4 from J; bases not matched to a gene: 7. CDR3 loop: CASSLGALAGASDTQYF. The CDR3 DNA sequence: TGTGCCAGCAGCTTAGGGGCACTAGCGGGGGCCTCAGATACGCAGTATTTT.

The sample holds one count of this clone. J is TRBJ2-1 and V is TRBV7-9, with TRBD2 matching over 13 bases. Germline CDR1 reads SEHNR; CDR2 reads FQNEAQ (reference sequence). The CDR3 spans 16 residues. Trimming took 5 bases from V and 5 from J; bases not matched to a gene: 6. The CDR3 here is CASSPGTSGTHNEQFF. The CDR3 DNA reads TGTGCCAGCAGCCCCGGGACTAGCGGGACCCACAATGAGCAGTTCTTC.

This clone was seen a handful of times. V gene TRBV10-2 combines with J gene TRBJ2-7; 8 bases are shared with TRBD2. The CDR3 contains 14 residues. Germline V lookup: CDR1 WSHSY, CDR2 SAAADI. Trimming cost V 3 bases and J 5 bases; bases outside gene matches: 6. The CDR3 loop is CASSDKGGRNEQYF. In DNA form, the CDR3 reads TGCGCCAGCAGTGATAAAGGCGGGAGGAACGAGCAGTACTTC.

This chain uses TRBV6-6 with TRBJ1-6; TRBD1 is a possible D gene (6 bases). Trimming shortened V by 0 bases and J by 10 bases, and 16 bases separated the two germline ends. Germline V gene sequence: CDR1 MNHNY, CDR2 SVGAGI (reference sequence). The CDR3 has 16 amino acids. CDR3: CASSYSRGRGVSPLHF. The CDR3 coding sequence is TGTGCCAGCAGTTACTCGAGGGGCAGGGGAGTCTCACCCCTCCACTTT.

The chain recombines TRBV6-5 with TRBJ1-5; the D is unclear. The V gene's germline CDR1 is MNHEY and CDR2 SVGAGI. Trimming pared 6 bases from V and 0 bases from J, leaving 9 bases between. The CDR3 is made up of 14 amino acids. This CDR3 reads CASRAGYSNQPQHF. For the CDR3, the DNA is TGTGCCAGCAGGGCAGGTTATAGCAATCAGCCCCAGCATTTT.

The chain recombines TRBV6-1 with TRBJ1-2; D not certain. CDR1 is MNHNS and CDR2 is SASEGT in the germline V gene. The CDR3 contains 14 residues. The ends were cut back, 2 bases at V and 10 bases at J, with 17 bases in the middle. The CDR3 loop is CASSETRGRFYYTF. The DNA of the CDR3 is TGTGCCAGCAGTGAAACGCGCGGCCGCTTCTACTACACCTTC.

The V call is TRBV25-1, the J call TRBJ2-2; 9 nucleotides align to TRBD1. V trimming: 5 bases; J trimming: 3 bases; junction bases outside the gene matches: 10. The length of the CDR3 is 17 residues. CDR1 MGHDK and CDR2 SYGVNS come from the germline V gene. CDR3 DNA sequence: TGTGCCAGCAGTACCTACCTCGGGACAGGGTACACCGGGGAGCTGTTTTTT. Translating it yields CASSTYLGTGYTGELFF.

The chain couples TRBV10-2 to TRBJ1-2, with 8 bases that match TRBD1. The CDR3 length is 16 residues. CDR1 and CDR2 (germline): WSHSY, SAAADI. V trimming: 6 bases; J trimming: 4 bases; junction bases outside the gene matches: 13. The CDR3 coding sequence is TGCGCCAGCAGAACAGCAGGGGGCGGCGGGTCCTATGGCTACACCTTC. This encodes CASRTAGGGGSYGYTF.